These T cell receptor beta chains were read from a single sample in a study of T cell repertoires in cytomegalovirus infection. MiXCR was run by TCRdb on the reads, yielding one entry per CDR3 protein. This table has 680,000 or so distinct CDR3 sequences, 35% to 45% appearing once. Sequences were obtained from PBMCs. These receptors were obtained from a human donor in good health (CMV status not recorded). Some clones in this sample may be carry-over from other donors' samples. Both conserved end residues are part of each CDR3. The order of the fields is CDR3 DNA, CDR3 protein, J gene, clone size, V gene, D gene. The D gene is left open where the match is weak. A clone size is listed for some rows: how often the clone was seen (once, few, many), or a class if it is expanded.

TGTGCCAGCAGCCCAATTGGGATTCCTAGGGAGACCCAGTACTTC | CASSPIGIPRETQYF | TRBJ2-5 | many | TRBV7-2 | NA
TGTGCCATCAGTGAACAGGGAGCGCAGAACACCATATATTTT | CAISEQGAQNTIYF | TRBJ1-3 | few | TRBV10-3 | NA
TGTGCCAGCAGCTTCGCGATGAACCCCACCGGGGAGCTGTTTTTT | CASSFAMNPTGELFF | TRBJ2-2 | few | TRBV7-8 | NA
TGTGCCAGCAGTTACTCTAGCGGGGGTCGGCACAATGAGCAGTTCTTC | CASSYSSGGRHNEQFF | TRBJ2-1 | NA | TRBV28 | TRBD2
TGTGCCACCAGTGATGCTTGGACAGGGGGCACAGATACGCAGTATTTT | CATSDAWTGGTDTQYF | TRBJ2-3 | once | TRBV24-1 | TRBD1
TGTGCCAGCAGTCCAGACGCTCTGGACAGATTCCGCTTC | CASSPDALDRFRF | TRBJ1-2 | NA | TRBV28 | NA
TGCAGTGCCCCTCGAACAGGGGGAAACTACGAGCAGTACTTC | CSAPRTGGNYEQYF | TRBJ2-7 | NA | TRBV20-1 | TRBD1
TGTGCCAGCAGTCCTACGACTAGTCGGGCCGAGCAGTACTTC | CASSPTTSRAEQYF | TRBJ2-7 | NA | TRBV6-2/TRBV6-3 | NA
TGTGCCAGCAGTTTGGCCGTGGGACAGGGTGATGAGCAGTTCTTC | CASSLAVGQGDEQFF | TRBJ2-1 | NA | TRBV12-3/TRBV12-4 | TRBD1
TGTGCCAGCAGCGTTAGCGGGAGCACAGATACGCAGTATTTT | CASSVSGSTDTQYF | TRBJ2-3 | many | TRBV7-2 | TRBD2
TGTGCCAGCAGGCAGGGTTCCTCACCCCTCCACTTT | CASRQGSSPLHF | TRBJ1-6 | few | TRBV6-1 | NA
TGTGCCAGCAGCTGGTCGGGACAGGGCTCCTACGAGCAGTACTTC | CASSWSGQGSYEQYF | TRBJ2-7 | NA | TRBV5-5 | TRBD1
TGTGCCAGCAGCGCCCGGGAGATTAATAATTCACCCCTCCACTTT | CASSAREINNSPLHF | TRBJ1-6 | NA | TRBV13 | NA
TGTGCCAGCAGCCTGAACACGCTAGCGGGTGTAACAGATACGCAGTATTTT | CASSLNTLAGVTDTQYF | TRBJ2-3 | NA | TRBV7-8 | TRBD2
TGTGCCAGCAGTGCTCTCGCAGGGCTTGGGAGAGAGACCCAGTACTTC | CASSALAGLGRETQYF | TRBJ2-5 | NA | TRBV28 | NA
TGTGCCAGCAGCCCCCTTCCACAGGGCAACTATGGCTACACCTTC | CASSPLPQGNYGYTF | TRBJ1-2 | many | TRBV7-2 | NA